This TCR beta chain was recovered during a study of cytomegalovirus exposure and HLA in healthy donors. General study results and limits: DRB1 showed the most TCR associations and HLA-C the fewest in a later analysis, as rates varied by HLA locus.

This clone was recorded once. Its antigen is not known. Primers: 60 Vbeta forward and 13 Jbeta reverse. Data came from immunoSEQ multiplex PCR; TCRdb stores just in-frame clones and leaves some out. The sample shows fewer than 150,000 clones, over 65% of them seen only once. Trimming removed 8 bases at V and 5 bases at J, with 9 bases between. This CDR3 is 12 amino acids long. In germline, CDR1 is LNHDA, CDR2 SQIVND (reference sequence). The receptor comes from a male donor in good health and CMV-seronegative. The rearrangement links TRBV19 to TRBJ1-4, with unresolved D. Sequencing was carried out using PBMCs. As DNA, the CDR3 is TGTGCCAGTTCACGGTACAATGAAAAACTGTTTTTT. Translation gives CASSRYNEKLFF.